The following is a T cell receptor beta chain sequence with its context. CDR1 SGHAT and CDR2 FQNNGV come from the germline V gene. This CDR3 has 16 amino acids. J was trimmed by 1 base and V by 5 bases; bases with no gene match: 6. Some clones are missing from TCRdb's copy, which holds only in-frame ones; the method was immunoSEQ multiplex PCR. The sample holds about 510,000 clones, 79% seen once. These data are taken from a study of shared clonotypes between healthy human individuals. The clonotype comes from a middle-aged woman in good health. Some clones in this sample may be carry-over from other donors' samples. The sequenced material came from PBMCs. This chain joins TRBV11-2 and TRBJ2-3; 10 bases map to TRBD2. In DNA, the CDR3 is TGTGCCAGCAGCACCCGCCTAGCGGGGGGCACAGATACGCAGTATTTT. Amino acids: CASSTRLAGGTDTQYF.